This entry is about one T cell receptor (beta chain). Antigen unknown. The data were obtained in a study of Tregs in tolerant kidney transplant recipients. Study results and caveats: The most relevant donor-specific Treg TCRbeta repertoire apparently came from expansion with activated donor B cells. Tolerant patients' donor-specific Tregs expanded beyond overall Tregs, suggesting antigen-driven growth.

Produced via immunoSEQ multiplex PCR; TCRdb's table is partial and in-frame only. The sample lists over 60,000 clones, 95% to 98% occurring once. The CDR3 is 14 amino acids. V was pared by 4 bases and J by 2 bases, with 13 bases between. Germline CDR1 and CDR2: SQVTM and ANQGSEA. The sequence derives from a human donor who received a combined kidney and bone marrow transplant. The gene calls are TRBV29-1 and TRBJ2-3, with TRBD2 as a possible D gene (7 bases). Sequenced material: CD4+ T cells from blood, taken before the transplant. The CDR3: CSVARGGPTDTQYF. CDR3 in DNA: TGCAGCGTTGCAAGGGGGGGCCCCACAGATACGCAGTATTTT.